The rows below give T cell receptor beta chains drawn from one sample of a study of T-cell memory formation after mild COVID-19. MiXCR, applied by TCRdb to the 5' RACE reads, yields one record per CDR3 protein. The table lists under 50,000 distinct CDR3 sequences, 27% of them singletons. The sequencing input was PBMCs or a T cell subset sorted from them (not recorded which). These receptors all come from a man younger than 35 who had mild COVID-19 (a few samples of this study predate the infection). Cell type and time point are not known. Both conserved end residues are part of each CDR3. The D gene is left open where the match is weak. Size is omitted from some rows. Given values are once, few, many or a class for expanded clones.

D | J | V | size | DNA | CDR3
- | TRBJ2-3 | TRBV24-1 | - | TGTGCCACCCGCGGGGGCCTGGCAACAGATACGCAGTATTTT | CATRGGLATDTQYF
- | TRBJ1-5 | TRBV4-3 | once | TGCGCCAGCAGCCAAGATTGGGGAAGATATAGCAATCAGCCCCAGCATTTT | CASSQDWGRYSNQPQHF
- | TRBJ2-5 | TRBV14 | - | TGTGCCAGCAGCCAAGGGCCGGGGTGGTTATTGGAGACCCAGTACTTC | CASSQGPGWLLETQYF
TRBD1 | TRBJ1-5 | TRBV12-3/TRBV12-4 | - | TGTGCCAGCAGTTTACAGGACAGGGGTTTTCAGCCCCAGCATTTT | CASSLQDRGFQPQHF
- | TRBJ2-2 | TRBV18 | few | TGTGCCATCGCTGGGTCGAACCAGGCCGGGGAGCTGTTTTTT | CAIAGSNQAGELFF
- | TRBJ2-5 | TRBV7-8 | many | TGTGCCAGCAGCTTATCGGAGACCCAGTACTTC | CASSLSETQYF
- | TRBJ2-1 | TRBV19 | - | TGTGCCAGTAGTATTGGGAGCAATGAGCAGTTCTTC | CASSIGSNEQFF
TRBD1 | TRBJ2-3 | TRBV4-1 | - | TGCGCCAGCAGCCACCCCAGGGGGGATACGCAGTATTTT | CASSHPRGDTQYF
- | TRBJ2-1 | TRBV27 | - | TGTGCCAGCAGAACCGGGACTTCTTATGGTGAGCAGTTCTTC | CASRTGTSYGEQFF
- | TRBJ1-6 | TRBV4-3 | few | TGCGCCAGCAGCCAAGATAGGAGGGGCCCGTCCTATAATTCACCCCTCCACTTT | CASSQDRRGPSYNSPLHF
- | TRBJ2-7 | TRBV7-6 | - | TGTGCCAGCAGCTTAGGTAGTGGTGGTCTGTACGAGCAGTACTTC | CASSLGSGGLYEQYF
TRBD1 | TRBJ2-2 | TRBV6-2/TRBV6-3 | - | TGTGCCAGCAGCCGGGACAGGGTTCCCGGGGAGCTGTTTTTT | CASSRDRVPGELFF
- | TRBJ2-2 | TRBV4-3 | few | TGCGCCAGCAGCCAAGATTCCGGAGACACCGGGGAGCTGTTTTTT | CASSQDSGDTGELFF
- | TRBJ2-1 | TRBV4-3 | - | TGCGCCAGCAGCCAAGCCGCTACCGGTCAAGGCTCGGGTGAGCAGTTCTTC | CASSQAATGQGSGEQFF
TRBD2 | TRBJ2-5 | TRBV12-3/TRBV12-4 | - | TGTGCCAGCAGTACGACTAGCGGGGAAGGGACCCAGTACTTC | CASSTTSGEGTQYF
- | TRBJ2-7 | TRBV4-2 | - | TGTGCCAGCAGCCAAGGAGGATTCTCCTACGAGCAGTACTTC | CASSQGGFSYEQYF
- | TRBJ1-5 | TRBV7-2 | - | TGTGCCAGCAGCCGAGGTCGGTGGGAAAATCAGCCCCAGCATTTT | CASSRGRWENQPQHF
- | TRBJ1-4 | TRBV4-2 | - | TGTGCCAGCAGCCAAGAATGGGCGATCTACCTCGAGGCAACTAATGAAAAACTGTTTTTT | CASSQEWAIYLEATNEKLFF
TRBD1 | TRBJ2-7 | TRBV5-4 | - | TGTGCCAGCAGCCCCGAACAGGGGAGCTCCTACGAGCAGTACTTC | CASSPEQGSSYEQYF
- | TRBJ2-3 | TRBV9 | - | TGTGCCAGCTCGGGGGCCGCAGATACGCAGTATTTT | CASSGAADTQYF
- | TRBJ2-1 | TRBV7-9 | few | TGTGCCAGCAGGGACGGGCACTACAATGAGCAGTTCTTC | CASRDGHYNEQFF
- | TRBJ1-2 | TRBV9 | - | TGTGCCAGCAGCGTAGATCACGGGACACCTCTCTATGGCTACACCTTC | CASSVDHGTPLYGYTF
- | TRBJ1-1 | TRBV27 | - | TGTGCCAGCAGTCCCTCGGCAGGGTGGACTGAAGCTTTCTTT | CASSPSAGWTEAFF
TRBD1 | TRBJ1-1 | TRBV7-6 | few | TGTGCCAGCAGCTGGACAGGGAATCTCGGGACTGAAGCTTTCTTT | CASSWTGNLGTEAFF
- | TRBJ2-3 | TRBV28 | - | TGTGCCAGCAGCCCGGGGCTAGAGGGGGCAGATACGCAGTATTTT | CASSPGLEGADTQYF
- | TRBJ1-4 | TRBV12-3/TRBV12-4 | - | TGTGCCAGCAGTTTTTCCCGGGCGCGGGGAAGGGAAAAACTGTTTTTT | CASSFSRARGREKLFF
- | TRBJ1-1 | TRBV29-1 | - | TGCAGCGTTAAAGACGGATTTAACACTGAAGCTTTCTTT | CSVKDGFNTEAFF
- | TRBJ1-1 | TRBV11-2 | few | TGTGCCAGCAGCTCCGATTGGCCTGAAGCTTTCTTT | CASSSDWPEAFF
- | TRBJ1-2 | TRBV27 | - | TGTGCCAGCAGTTTGGGGTTTAACTATGGCTACACCTTC | CASSLGFNYGYTF
TRBD1 | TRBJ1-1 | TRBV7-6 | few | TGTGCCAGCAGACCCTCCCGGGACAGGGGTACTGAAGCTTTCTTT | CASRPSRDRGTEAFF
TRBD1 | TRBJ2-2 | TRBV11-3 | - | TGTGCCAGCAGCTTAAGCCAAAGGGACAGGAACACCGGGGAGCTGTTTTTT | CASSLSQRDRNTGELFF
- | TRBJ1-1 | TRBV4-1 | - | TGCGCCAGCAGCCAAGATCTGATTGGCACTGAAGCTTTCTTT | CASSQDLIGTEAFF
- | TRBJ2-1 | TRBV6-5 | - | TGTGCCAGCAGTTACTCCAGACCTACTCGTAATGAGCAGTTCTTC | CASSYSRPTRNEQFF
- | TRBJ2-3 | TRBV3-1 | few | TGTGCCAGCACCGCAGACTCTACAGATACGCAGTATTTT | CASTADSTDTQYF
- | TRBJ2-3 | TRBV10-2 | - | TGCGCCAGCAGTGAAACAGATACGCAGTATTTT | CASSETDTQYF
- | TRBJ2-6 | TRBV29-1 | - | TGCAGCGTTGCGGCTGGGGCCAACGTCCTGACTTTC | CSVAAGANVLTF
TRBD1 | TRBJ2-3 | TRBV20-1 | - | TGCAGTGCTCTTCCGGGACAGGGGGTTCCCACAGATACGCAGTATTTT | CSALPGQGVPTDTQYF
- | TRBJ2-7 | TRBV30 | few | TGTGCCTGGAGTGTAGGGCTCTCCTACGAGCAGTACTTC | CAWSVGLSYEQYF
TRBD1 | TRBJ2-2 | TRBV6-2/TRBV6-3 | - | TGTGCCAGCGTAACAGGGGCACTGAACACCGGGGAGCTGTTTTTT | CASVTGALNTGELFF
- | TRBJ1-5 | TRBV6-5 | - | TGTGCCAGCAGTTATTCGGGTCGTAATCAGCCCCAGCATTTT | CASSYSGRNQPQHF
- | TRBJ2-5 | TRBV6-2/TRBV6-3 | many | TGTGCCAGCAGCATGGCGGGGTGGGAGACCCAGTACTTC | CASSMAGWETQYF